This T cell receptor (beta chain) was identified in a study of T cell clones after liver transplantation. Study information: In this trial, immunosuppression withdrawal was attempted within 2 years of liver transplant. Study outcomes and limitations: Rather than being deleted, graft donor-reactive T cells may have moved into the graft. Compared with third party-reactive sequences, donor-reactive ones declined more, independent of withdrawal success.

The CDR3 sequence is 13 residues long. Trimming removed 2 bases at V and 2 bases at J, with 6 bases between. The germline V gene encodes CDR1 MNHEY and CDR2 SVGAGI. Worth noting for this clone: Its specificity is unknown.

TCRdb's copy holds only in-frame clones and misses some; the assay was immunoSEQ multiplex PCR. This sample has under 7,000 clones, with 70% to 85% found just once. This specimen consisted of CD8+ T cells from blood, obtained 24 months after liver transplant. The V gene is TRBV6-5, the J gene TRBJ1-2; D is perhaps TRBD1 (6 bases). This receptor was obtained from a human patient who received a liver transplant. T cells may partly derive from the graft donor. CDR3 sequence: CASSYGQNYGYTF. CDR3 DNA: TGTGCCAGCAGTTACGGACAGAACTATGGCTACACCTTC.